This TCR beta chain was captured in a study of technical replicates of blood from several donors. Some clones are missing from TCRdb's copy, which holds only in-frame ones; the method was immunoSEQ multiplex PCR. The table lists some 66,000 clones, 95% to 98% of them singletons. Germline CDR1 is SQVTM and CDR2 is ANQGSEA. Trimming took off 7 bases at V and 1 base at J, with 15 bases between the two ends. The CDR3 consists of 14 residues. V is TRBV29-1 and J is TRBJ2-3; D is possibly TRBD1 (7 bases). The sequencing sample was made of T cells isolated from PBMCs. The sequence derives from a human donor in good health. CDR3 nucleotide sequence: TGCAGCGCACAGGAGGGGGCTGGCACAGATACGCAGTATTTT. This codes for CSAQEGAGTDTQYF.